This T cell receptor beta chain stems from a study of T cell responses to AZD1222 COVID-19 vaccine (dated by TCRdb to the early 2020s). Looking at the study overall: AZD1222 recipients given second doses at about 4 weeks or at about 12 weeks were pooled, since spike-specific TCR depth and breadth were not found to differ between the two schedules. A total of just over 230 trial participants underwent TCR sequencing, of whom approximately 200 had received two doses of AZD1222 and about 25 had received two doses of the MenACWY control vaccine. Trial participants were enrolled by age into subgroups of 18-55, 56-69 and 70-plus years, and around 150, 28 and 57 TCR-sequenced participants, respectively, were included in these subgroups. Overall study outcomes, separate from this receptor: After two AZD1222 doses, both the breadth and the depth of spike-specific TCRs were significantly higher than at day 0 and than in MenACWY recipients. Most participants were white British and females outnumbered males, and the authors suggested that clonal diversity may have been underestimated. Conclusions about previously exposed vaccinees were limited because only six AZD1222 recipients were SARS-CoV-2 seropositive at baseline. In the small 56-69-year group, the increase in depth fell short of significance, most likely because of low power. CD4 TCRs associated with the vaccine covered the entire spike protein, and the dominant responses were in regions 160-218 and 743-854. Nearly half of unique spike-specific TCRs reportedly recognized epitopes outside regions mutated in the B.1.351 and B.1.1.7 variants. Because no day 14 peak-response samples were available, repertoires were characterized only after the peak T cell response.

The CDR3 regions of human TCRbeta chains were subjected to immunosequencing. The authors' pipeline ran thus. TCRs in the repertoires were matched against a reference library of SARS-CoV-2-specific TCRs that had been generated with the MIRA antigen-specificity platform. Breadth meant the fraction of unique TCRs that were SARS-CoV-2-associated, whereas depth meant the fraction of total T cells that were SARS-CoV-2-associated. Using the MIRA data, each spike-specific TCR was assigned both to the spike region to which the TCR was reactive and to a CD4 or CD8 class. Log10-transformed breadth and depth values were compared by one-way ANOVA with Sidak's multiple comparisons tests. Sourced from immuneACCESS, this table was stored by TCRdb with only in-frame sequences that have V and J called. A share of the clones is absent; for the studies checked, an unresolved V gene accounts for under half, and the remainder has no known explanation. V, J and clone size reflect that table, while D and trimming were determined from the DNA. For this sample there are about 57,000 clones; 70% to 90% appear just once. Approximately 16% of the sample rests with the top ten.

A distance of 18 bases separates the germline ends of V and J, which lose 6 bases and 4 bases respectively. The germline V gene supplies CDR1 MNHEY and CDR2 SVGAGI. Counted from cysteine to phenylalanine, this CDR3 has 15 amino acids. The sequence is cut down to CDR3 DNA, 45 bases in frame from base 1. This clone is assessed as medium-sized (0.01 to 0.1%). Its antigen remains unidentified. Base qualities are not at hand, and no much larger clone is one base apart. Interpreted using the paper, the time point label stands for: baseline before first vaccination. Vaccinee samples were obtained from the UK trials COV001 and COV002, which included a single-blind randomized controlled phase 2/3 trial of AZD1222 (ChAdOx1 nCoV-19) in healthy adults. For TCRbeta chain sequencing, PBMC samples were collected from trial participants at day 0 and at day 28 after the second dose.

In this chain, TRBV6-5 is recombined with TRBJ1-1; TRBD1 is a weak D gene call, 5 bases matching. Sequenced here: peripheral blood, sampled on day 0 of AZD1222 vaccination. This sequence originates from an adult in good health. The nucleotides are TGTGCCAGCAGAACACCCGTACAGGATGGCACTGAAGCTTTCTTT. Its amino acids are CASRTPVQDGTEAFF.